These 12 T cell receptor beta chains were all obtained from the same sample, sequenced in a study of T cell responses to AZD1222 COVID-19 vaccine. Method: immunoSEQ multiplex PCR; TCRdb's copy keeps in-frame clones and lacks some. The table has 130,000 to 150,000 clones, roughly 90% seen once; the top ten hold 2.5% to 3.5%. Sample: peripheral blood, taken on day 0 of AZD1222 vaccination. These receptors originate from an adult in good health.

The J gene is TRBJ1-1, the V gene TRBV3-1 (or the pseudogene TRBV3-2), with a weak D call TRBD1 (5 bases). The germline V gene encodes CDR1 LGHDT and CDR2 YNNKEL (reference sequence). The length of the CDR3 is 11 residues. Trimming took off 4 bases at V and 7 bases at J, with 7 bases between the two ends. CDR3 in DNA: TGTGCCAGCAGCCTCCAGGGTGAAGCTTTCTTT. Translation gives CASSLQGEAFF.

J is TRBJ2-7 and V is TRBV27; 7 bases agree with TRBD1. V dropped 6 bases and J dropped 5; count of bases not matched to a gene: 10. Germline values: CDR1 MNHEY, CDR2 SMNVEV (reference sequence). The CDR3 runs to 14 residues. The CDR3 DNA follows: TGTGCCAGCAGAGGGGGCGGAATAGCGAACGAGCAGTACTTC. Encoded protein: CASRGGGIANEQYF.

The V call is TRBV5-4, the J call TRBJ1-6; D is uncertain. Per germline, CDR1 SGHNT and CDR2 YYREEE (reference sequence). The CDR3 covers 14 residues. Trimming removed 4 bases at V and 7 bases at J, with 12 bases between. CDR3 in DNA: TGTGCCAGCAGCCTGGAAGGGCAGAATTCACCCCTCCACTTT. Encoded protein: CASSLEGQNSPLHF.

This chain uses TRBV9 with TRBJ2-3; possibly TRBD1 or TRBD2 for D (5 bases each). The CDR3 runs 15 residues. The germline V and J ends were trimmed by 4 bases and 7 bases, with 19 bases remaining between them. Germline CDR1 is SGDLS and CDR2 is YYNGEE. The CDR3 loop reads CASSLPGTGMNTQYF. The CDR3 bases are TGTGCCAGCAGCTTACCGGGGACCGGGATGAATACGCAGTATTTT.

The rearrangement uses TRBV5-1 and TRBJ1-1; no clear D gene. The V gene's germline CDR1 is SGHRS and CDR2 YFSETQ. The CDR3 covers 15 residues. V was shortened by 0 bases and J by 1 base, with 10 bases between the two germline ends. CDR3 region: CASSLEGLKNTEAFF. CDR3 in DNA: TGCGCCAGCAGCTTGGAAGGACTCAAGAACACTGAAGCTTTCTTT.

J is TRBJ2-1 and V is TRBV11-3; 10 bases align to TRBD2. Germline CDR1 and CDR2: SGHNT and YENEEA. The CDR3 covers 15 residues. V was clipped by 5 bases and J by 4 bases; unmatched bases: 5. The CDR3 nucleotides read TGTGCCAGCAGCGCCAGGACTAGCGGATACAATGAGCAGTTCTTC. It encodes CASSARTSGYNEQFF.

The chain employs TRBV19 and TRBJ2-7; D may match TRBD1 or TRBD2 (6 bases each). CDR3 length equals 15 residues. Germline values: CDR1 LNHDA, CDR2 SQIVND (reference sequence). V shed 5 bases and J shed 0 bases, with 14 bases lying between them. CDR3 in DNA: TGTGCCAGTAGTCAGGAGGGGGGTAACTCCTACGAGCAGTACTTC. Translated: CASSQEGGNSYEQYF.

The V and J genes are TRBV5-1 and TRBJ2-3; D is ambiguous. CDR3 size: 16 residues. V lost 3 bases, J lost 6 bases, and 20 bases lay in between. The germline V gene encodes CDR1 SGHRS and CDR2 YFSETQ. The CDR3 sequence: CASSSMTRPGFDTQYF. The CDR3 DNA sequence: TGCGCCAGCAGCTCCATGACTCGGCCGGGTTTCGATACGCAGTATTTT. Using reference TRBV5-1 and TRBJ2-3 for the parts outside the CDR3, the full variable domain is KAGVTQTPRYLIKTRGQQVTLSCSPISGHRSVSWYQQTPGQGLQFLFEYFSETQRNKGNFPGRFSGRQFSNSRSEMNVSTLELGDSALYLCASSSMTRPGFDTQYFGPGTRLTVL.

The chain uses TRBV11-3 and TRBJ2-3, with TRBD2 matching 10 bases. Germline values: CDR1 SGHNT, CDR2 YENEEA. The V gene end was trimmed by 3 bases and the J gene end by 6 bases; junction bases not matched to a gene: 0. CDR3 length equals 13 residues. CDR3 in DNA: TGTGCCAGCAGCTTGGGACTAGCGGATACGCAGTATTTT. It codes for CASSLGLADTQYF.

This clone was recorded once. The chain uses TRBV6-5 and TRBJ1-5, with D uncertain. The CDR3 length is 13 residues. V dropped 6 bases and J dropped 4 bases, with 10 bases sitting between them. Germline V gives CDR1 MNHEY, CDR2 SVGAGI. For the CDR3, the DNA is TGTGCCAGCAGCAGTGGGCCGAATCAGCCCCAGCATTTT. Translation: CASSSGPNQPQHF.

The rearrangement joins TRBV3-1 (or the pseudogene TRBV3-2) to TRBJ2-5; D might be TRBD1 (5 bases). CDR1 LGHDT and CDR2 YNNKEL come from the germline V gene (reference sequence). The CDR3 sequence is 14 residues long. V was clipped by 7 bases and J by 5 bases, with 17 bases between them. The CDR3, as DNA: TGTGCCAGCACCTCGCAGGGCCCCCAGGAGACCCAGTACTTC. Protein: CASTSQGPQETQYF.

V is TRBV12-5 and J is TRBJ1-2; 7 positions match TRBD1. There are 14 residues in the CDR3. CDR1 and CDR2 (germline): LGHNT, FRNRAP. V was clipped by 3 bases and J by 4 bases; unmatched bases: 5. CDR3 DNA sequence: TGTGCTAGTGGTTTAGGGGGCTCTGGCTATGGCTACACCTTC. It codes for CASGLGGSGYGYTF.